Given below is one TCR beta chain in context. The antigen remains undetermined. The data were taken from a study of CD8 T cells in ankylosing spondylitis. Points from the study as a whole: Disease-linked clones were found to be CD8+ and relatively rare in peripheral blood. Researchers reportedly found disease-linked clones significantly enriched in matched ankylosing spondylitis synovial fluid.

TCRdb re-called the 5' RACE reads through MiXCR, storing one row per CDR3 protein. The sample carries some 150,000 distinct CDR3 sequences, 44% recorded once. The sample was synovial fluid, either unsorted or a sorted T cell fraction (not recorded which). This receptor was identified in a male donor with ankylosing spondylitis.

This CDR3 reads CASSLRYPGPKNTEAFF. The CDR3 region has the DNA TGCGCCAGCAGCCTAAGATACCCCGGGCCCAAGAACACTGAAGCTTTCTTT. V and J are TRBV4-1 and TRBJ1-1; unclear D gene. The germline V gene has CDR1 MGHRA and CDR2 YSYEKL. The CDR3 runs 17 residues. Trimming cost V 4 bases and J 1 base, with 19 bases left between them.